This T cell receptor (beta chain) appears in the sequencing data of a study of blood T cell repertoires in COVID-19. Study information: Samples taken during acute and convalescent COVID-19 were collected in the United States, Italy and Spain.

This clone was seen once. Here immunoSEQ multiplex PCR was the method, and the copy in TCRdb shows in-frame clones only, minus some. The sample holds about 260,000 clones, approximately 86% seen once. The V and J ends lost 0 bases and 5 bases respectively, with 10 bases between them. CDR1 is LNHDA and CDR2 is SQIVND in the germline V gene (reference sequence). CDR3 length equals 14 residues. The rearrangement links TRBV19 to TRBJ2-5; weak D call: TRBD1 (6 bases). The sequenced sample was peripheral blood. This clonotype was obtained from a man in his forties who had recovered from COVID-19. The chain's CDR3 is CASSIDNRAETQYF. DNA of the CDR3: TGTGCCAGTAGTATAGATAACAGGGCTGAGACCCAGTACTTC.